A single sample is the source of the 13 T cell receptor beta chains below, sequenced in a study of T cells in Graves' hyperthyroidism and ophthalmopathy (dated by TCRdb to the late 2010s). The library was built by means of multiplex PCR. The sample was run on an Illumina HiSeq 2000. TCR beta CDR3 regions were amplified from RNA transcripts. The first round of RT-PCR for the TCR CDR3 was performed with the HTBI primer set and the Qiagen OneStep RT-PCR kit. TCRdb cleaned the public reads at Q25 with fastp, built clones with MiXCR and kept in-frame beta chains. Rows with a matching CDR3 protein are joined into one entry that keeps the most common DNA and genes. In all, the sample holds about 420,000 distinct CDR3 sequences, and approximately 14% of those were seen once. The ten biggest clones cover about 14% of the sample. The sequenced sample was blood. These receptors came from a young woman with Graves' hyperthyroidism.

The CDR3 DNA follows: TGTGCCAGCAGCTCCCTCTCCGGAGGGGCTTTCTTT. Translating it yields CASSSLSGGAFF. V is TRBV5-6 and J is TRBJ1-1, with D unresolved. The germline V gene has CDR1 SGHDT and CDR2 YYEEEE. The CDR3 loop spans 12 amino acids. With 3 bases removed from V and 11 bases from J, the gap between germline ends came to 14 bases.

V usage is TRBV28 and J usage is TRBJ1-6; 7 nucleotides line up with TRBD1. Germline-derived CDR1 and CDR2 are MDHEN and SYDVKM. The trim removed 5 bases at V and 8 bases at J, leaving 15 bases unmatched. The CDR3 has 17 residues. The CDR3 nucleotides are TGTGCCAGCAGTGGAAGACAGGGAAAGTGGAGTGATTCACCCCTCCACTTT. Residues: CASSGRQGKWSDSPLHF.

This clonotype occurred a few times. This chain joins TRBV29-1 and TRBJ2-3; no reliable D call. CDR3 length equals 10 residues. V lost 7 bases to trimming and J lost 4 bases, with 6 bases between them. Germline CDR1 reads SQVTM; CDR2 reads ANQGSEA. The CDR3 sequence is CSDESDTQYF. In nucleotides, the CDR3 is TGCAGCGATGAGTCAGATACGCAGTATTTT.

The chain couples TRBV9 to TRBJ1-1; no firm D call. CDR1 SGDLS and CDR2 YYNGEE come from the germline V gene. V dropped 0 bases and J dropped 6 bases, with 9 bases sitting between them. The CDR3 is 13 residues long. This CDR3 is CASSVVEGPEAFF. The DNA of the CDR3 is TGTGCCAGCAGCGTAGTGGAGGGCCCTGAAGCTTTCTTT.

This clonotype appeared many times. The chain recombines TRBV6-2 or TRBV6-3 with TRBJ2-1, with D maybe TRBD2 (6 bases). The CDR3 contains 15 residues. Germline-derived CDR1 and CDR2 are MNHEY and SVGEGT. Trimming removed 8 bases from V and 0 bases from J, with 14 bases in between. The CDR3 loop reads CASLLGGSSYNEQFF. The CDR3 DNA follows: TGTGCCAGCCTCCTCGGGGGAAGCTCCTACAATGAGCAGTTCTTC.

Ten or more counts support this clonotype. The rearrangement joins TRBV18 to TRBJ1-3; D is unclear. This CDR3 has 13 residues. The V end lost 3 bases, the J end lost 3 bases, and 6 bases lay between the germline ends. The germline V gene encodes CDR1 KGHSH and CDR2 LQKENI. In DNA form, the CDR3 reads TGTGCCAGCTCACCGCCTAGTGGAAACACCATATATTTT. Protein product: CASSPPSGNTIYF.

This clonotype was seen at least ten times. The chain joins TRBV20-1 to TRBJ2-7, with 8 bases identical to TRBD2. In germline, CDR1 is DFQATT, CDR2 SNEGSKA (reference sequence). The CDR3 runs to 13 residues. V trimming: 6 bases; J trimming: 6 bases; junction bases outside the gene matches: 10. In nucleotides, the CDR3 is TGCAGTGCCACGGGACTAGTTTCGTCCGAGCAGTACTTC. Translated: CSATGLVSSEQYF.

This clonotype was found many times. DNA of the CDR3: TGTGCCACCAGTGTCGGCCTAGACATACCACAAGAGACCCAGTACTTC. This codes for CATSVGLDIPQETQYF. J is TRBJ2-5 and V is TRBV24-1; D is uncertain. The V gene's germline CDR1 is KGHDR and CDR2 SFDVKD. Trimming left V 5 bases short and J 2 bases short, with 17 bases between. This CDR3 is 16 amino acids long.

This clonotype was detected only once. The chain recombines TRBV28 with TRBJ1-4; TRBD1 aligns across 7 bases. V lost 4 bases, J lost 7 bases, and 9 bases stayed unmatched. There are 15 residues in the CDR3. From germline, CDR1 is MDHEN and CDR2 SYDVKM. Here the CDR3 reads CASSSRQGSTEKLFF. CDR3 in DNA: TGTGCCAGCAGTTCTCGACAGGGAAGTACTGAAAAACTGTTTTTT.

This clonotype was seen once. The chain carries TRBV5-1 and TRBJ2-5, with 10 nucleotides matching TRBD2. Germline CDR1 is SGHRS and CDR2 is YFSETQ. Trimming cost V 0 bases and J 1 base; bases outside gene matches: 3. This CDR3 is 16 amino acids long. The CDR3: CASSLGAGGRQETQYF. For the CDR3, the DNA is TGCGCCAGCAGCTTGGGAGCGGGAGGGCGCCAAGAGACCCAGTACTTC.

The chain employs TRBV7-2 and TRBJ1-5; D not resolved. The CDR3 covers 16 residues. The germline V and J ends were trimmed by 6 bases and 4 bases, with 19 bases remaining between them. From germline, CDR1 is SGHTA and CDR2 FQGNSA. The CDR3 protein is CASSLSVGSRNQPQHF. Written as DNA, the CDR3 is TGTGCCAGCAGTTTGAGTGTAGGTTCTAGGAATCAGCCCCAGCATTTT.

This clonotype appeared many times. The chain has TRBV20-1 and TRBJ1-5; possibly TRBD1 for D (5 bases). CDR1 is DFQATT, CDR2 SNEGSKA, per germline (reference sequence). The CDR3 is 14 residues long. Trimming shortened V by 0 bases and J by 6 bases, and 12 bases separated the two germline ends. The chain's CDR3 is CSAREPVGGQPQHF. CDR3 coding DNA: TGCAGTGCTAGAGAACCGGTTGGGGGTCAGCCCCAGCATTTT.

This clonotype has ten or more counts. The junction does not match germline at one end; this may be a read error. This chain connects TRBV11-2 to TRBJ2-7; the match to TRBD1 covers 9 bases. The CDR3 consists of 14 residues. Germline V lookup: CDR1 SGHAT, CDR2 FQNNGV. DNA of the CDR3: TGTGCCAGCAGTTTAGGGACAGGGACCTACGAGCAGTACTTC. Translating it yields CASSLGTGTYEQYF. Full variable domain (outside the CDR3, taken from reference TRBV11-2 and TRBJ2-7): EAGVAQSPRYKIIEKRQSVAFWCNPISGHATLYWYQQILGQGPKLLIQFQNNGVVDDSQLPKDRFSAERLKGVDSTLKIQPAKLEDSAVYLCASSLGTGTYEQYFGPGTRLTVT.